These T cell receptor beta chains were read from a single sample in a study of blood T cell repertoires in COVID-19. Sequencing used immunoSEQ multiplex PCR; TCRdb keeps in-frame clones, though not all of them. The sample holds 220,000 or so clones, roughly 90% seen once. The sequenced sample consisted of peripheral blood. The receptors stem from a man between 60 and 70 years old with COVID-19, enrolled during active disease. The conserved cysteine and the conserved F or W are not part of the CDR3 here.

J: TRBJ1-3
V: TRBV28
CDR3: ASSRDSSGNTIY

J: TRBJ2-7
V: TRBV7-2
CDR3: ASSFRRYEQY

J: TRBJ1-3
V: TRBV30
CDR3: AWTLGTGRTIY

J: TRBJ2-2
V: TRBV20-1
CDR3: SASAGTTVTGELF

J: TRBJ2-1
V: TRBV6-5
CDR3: ASKNDRGPNEQF

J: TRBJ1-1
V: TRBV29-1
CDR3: SVGAGRRNTEAF

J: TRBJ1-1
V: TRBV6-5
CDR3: ASSTHRGRVTEAF

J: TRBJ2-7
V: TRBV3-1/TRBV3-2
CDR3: ASSRTSGGLYEQY

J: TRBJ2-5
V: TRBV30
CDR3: AWRGAVQETQY

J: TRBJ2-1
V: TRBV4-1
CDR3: ASSQGVPLAGGPSEQF

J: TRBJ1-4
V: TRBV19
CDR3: ASSSPGATNEKLF

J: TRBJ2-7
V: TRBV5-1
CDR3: ASSLELNYEQY

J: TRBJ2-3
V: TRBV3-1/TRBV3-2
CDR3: ASSRVAGAVTDTQY

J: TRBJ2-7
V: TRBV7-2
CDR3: ASSSQGGSEQY

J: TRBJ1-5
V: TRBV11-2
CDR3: ASSRERNQPQH

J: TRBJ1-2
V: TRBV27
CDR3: ASRLGGSYGYT

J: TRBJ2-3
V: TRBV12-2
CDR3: ASRPLTSGETDTQY

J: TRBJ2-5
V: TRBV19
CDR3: ASSITFQETQY

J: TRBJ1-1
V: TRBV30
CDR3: AWHNVRQRNTEAF

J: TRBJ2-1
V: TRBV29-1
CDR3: SASGSSYNEQF

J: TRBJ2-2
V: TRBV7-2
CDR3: ASSLAGGSTGELF

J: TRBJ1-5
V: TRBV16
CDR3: ASSQSMAGVGYSNQPQH

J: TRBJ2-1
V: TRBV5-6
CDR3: ASSPRNHRDEQF

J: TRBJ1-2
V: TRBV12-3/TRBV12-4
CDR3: ASSPQGGYGYT

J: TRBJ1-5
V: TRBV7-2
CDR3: ASSSSREQPQH

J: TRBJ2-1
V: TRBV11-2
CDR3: ASSASGRAGGDEQF

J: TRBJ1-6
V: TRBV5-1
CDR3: ASSLSGQGRSPLH

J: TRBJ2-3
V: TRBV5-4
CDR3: ASSSQRALAGGSTDTQY

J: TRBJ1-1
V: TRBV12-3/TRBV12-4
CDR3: ASIPGTGKAF

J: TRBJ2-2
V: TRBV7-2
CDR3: ASSLVAAGTGELF

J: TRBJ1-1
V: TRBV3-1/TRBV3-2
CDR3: ASSPGGVAEAF

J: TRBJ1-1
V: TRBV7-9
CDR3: ASTTSYSEAF

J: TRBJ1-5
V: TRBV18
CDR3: ASSPQTHSNQPQH

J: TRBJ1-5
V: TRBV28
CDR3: ASSLGLGASSNQPQH

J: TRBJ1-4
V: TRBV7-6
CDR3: ASSLIPAPPGGAEKLF

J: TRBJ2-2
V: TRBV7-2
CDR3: ASSLTGGSYTGELF

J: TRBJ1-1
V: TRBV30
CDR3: AWWGGMNTEAF

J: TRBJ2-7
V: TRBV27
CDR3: ASSPRGAYEQY

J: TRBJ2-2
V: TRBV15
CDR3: ATRPGGARTGELF

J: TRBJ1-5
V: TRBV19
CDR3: ASSQQDPVGQPQH

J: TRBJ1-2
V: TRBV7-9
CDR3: ASLTEHSYGYT

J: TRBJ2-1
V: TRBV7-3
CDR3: ASSPIPMDREPF

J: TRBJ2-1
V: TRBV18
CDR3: ASSPPNSGSNEQF

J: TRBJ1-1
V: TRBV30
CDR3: AWSPIIPTEAF

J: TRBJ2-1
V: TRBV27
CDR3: ASSRELGGGYNEQF

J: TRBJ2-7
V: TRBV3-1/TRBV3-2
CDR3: ASSQGGCRTGASGGLCEQY

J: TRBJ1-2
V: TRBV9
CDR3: ASSVVQGAGYGYT

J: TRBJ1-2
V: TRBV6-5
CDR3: ASSRQDYGYT

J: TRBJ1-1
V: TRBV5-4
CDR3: ASSPTLGQPNTEAF

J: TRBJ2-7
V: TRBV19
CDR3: ASRLRRGGHYEQY

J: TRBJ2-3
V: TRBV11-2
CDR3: ASSPYGGRALDTQY

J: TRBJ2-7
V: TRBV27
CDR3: ASSSGTHLRGQY

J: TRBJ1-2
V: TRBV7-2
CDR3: ASSLQGAQGYT

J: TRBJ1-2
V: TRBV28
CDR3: ASSRPGQGYYGYT

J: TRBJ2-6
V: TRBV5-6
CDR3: ASSLFRQGYSGANVLT

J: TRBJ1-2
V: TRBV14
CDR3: ASSQLGQGFGYT

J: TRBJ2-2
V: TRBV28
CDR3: ASTIGGGPGELF

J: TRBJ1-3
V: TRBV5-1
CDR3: ASSDRAGNTIY

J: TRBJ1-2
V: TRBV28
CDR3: ASSGPPGQGATIYGYT